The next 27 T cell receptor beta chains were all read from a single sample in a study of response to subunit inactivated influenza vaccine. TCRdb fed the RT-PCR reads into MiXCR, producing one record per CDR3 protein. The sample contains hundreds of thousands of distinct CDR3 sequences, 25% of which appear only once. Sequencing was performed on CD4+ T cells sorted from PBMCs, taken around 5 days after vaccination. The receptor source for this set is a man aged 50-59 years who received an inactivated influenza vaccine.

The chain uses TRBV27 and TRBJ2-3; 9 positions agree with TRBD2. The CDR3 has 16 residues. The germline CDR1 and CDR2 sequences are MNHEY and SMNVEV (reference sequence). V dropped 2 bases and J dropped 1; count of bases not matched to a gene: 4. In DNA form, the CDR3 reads TGTGCCAGCAGTTTAGCGAAGCGGGGGGGCACAGATACGCAGTATTTT. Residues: CASSLAKRGGTDTQYF.

The CDR3 reads CASSSFAEAFF. DNA for the CDR3: TGTGCCAGCAGTTCTTTCGCTGAAGCTTTCTTT. The V and J genes are TRBV27 and TRBJ1-1, with D uncertain. The V gene's germline CDR1 is MNHEY and CDR2 SMNVEV (reference sequence). V was shortened by 4 bases and J by 6 bases, with 6 bases between the two germline ends. The CDR3 loop spans 11 amino acids.

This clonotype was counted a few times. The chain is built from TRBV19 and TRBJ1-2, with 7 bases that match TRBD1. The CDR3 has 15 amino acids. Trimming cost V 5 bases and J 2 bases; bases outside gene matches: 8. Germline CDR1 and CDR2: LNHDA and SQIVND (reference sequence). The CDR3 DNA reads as TGTGCCAGTAGTGTCGGGACAGACCTCAACTATGGCTACACCTTC. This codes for CASSVGTDLNYGYTF.

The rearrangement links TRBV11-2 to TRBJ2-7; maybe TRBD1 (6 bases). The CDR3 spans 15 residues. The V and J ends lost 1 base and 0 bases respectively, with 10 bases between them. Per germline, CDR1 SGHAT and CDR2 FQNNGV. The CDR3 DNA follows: TGTGCCAGCAGCTTAGCGGCGACAGGCTCCTACGAGCAGTACTTC. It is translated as CASSLAATGSYEQYF.

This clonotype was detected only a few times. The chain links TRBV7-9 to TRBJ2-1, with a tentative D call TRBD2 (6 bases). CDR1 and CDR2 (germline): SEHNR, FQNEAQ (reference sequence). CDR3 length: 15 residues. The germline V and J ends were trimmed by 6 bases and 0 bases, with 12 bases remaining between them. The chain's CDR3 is CASRGRGSSYNEQFF. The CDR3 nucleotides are TGTGCCAGCAGAGGACGGGGGAGCTCCTACAATGAGCAGTTCTTC. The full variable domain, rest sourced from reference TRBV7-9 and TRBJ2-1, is DTGVSQNPRHKITKRGQNVTFRCDPISEHNRLYWYRQTLGQGPEFLTYFQNEAQLEKSRLLSDRFSAERPKGSFSTLEIQRTEQGDSAMYLCASRGRGSSYNEQFFGPGTRLTVL.

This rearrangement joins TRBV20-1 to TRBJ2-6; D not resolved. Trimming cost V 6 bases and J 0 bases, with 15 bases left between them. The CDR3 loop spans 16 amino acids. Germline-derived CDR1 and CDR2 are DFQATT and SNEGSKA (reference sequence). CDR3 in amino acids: CSATDRLGSGANVLTF. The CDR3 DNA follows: TGCAGTGCAACGGACCGCCTTGGCTCTGGGGCCAACGTCCTGACTTTC.

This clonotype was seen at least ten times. CDR3 amino acids: CASSLGTGYEQYF. The CDR3 nucleotides read TGTGCCAGCAGCCTCGGGACAGGCTACGAGCAGTACTTC. The chain couples TRBV12-3 or TRBV12-4 to TRBJ2-7; 8 nucleotides agree with TRBD1. V dropped 6 bases and J dropped 3; count of bases not matched to a gene: 4. The length of the CDR3 is 13 residues.

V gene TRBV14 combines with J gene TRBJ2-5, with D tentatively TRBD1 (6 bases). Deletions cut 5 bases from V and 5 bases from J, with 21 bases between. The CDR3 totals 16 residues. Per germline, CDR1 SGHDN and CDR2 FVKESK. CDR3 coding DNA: TGTGCCAGCAGCACTCGGACAGCCACAAGTATGGAGACCCAGTACTTC. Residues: CASSTRTATSMETQYF. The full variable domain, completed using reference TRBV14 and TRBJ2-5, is EAGVTQFPSHSVIEKGQTVTLRCDPISGHDNLYWYRRVMGKEIKFLLHFVKESKQDESGMPNNRFLAERTGGTYSTLKVQPAELEDSGVYFCASSTRTATSMETQYFGPGTRLLVL.

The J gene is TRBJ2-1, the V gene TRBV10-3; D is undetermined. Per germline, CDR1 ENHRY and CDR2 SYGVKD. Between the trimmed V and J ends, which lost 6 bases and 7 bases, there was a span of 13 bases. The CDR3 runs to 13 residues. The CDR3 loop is CAISGISANEQFF. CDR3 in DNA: TGTGCCATCAGCGGAATCAGCGCAAATGAGCAGTTCTTC.

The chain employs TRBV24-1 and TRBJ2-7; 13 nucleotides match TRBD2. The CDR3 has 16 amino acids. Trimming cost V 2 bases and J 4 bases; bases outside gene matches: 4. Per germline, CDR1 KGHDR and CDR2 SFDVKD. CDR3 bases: TGTGCCACCAGTGATTCGACTAGCGGGAGGTTTTACGAGCAGTACTTC. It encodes CATSDSTSGRFYEQYF.

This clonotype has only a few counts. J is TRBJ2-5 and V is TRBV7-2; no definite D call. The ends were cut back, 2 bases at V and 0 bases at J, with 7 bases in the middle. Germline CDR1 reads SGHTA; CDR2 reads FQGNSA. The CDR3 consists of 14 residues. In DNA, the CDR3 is TGTGCCAGCAGCTTATCTCCGTACCAAGAGACCCAGTACTTC. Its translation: CASSLSPYQETQYF.

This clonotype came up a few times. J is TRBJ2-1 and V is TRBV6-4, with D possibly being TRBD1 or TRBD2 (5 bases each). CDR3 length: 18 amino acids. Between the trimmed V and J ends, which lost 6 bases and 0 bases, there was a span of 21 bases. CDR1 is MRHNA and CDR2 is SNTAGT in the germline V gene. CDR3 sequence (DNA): TGTGCCAGCAGCGCCTACGGGGCGGGCCGGGACTCCTACAATGAGCAGTTCTTC. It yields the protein CASSAYGAGRDSYNEQFF.

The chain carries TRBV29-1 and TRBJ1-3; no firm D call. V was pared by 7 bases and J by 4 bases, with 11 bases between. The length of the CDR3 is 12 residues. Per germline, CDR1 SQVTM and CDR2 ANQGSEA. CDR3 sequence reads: CSGLDLGNTIYF. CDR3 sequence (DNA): TGCAGCGGCCTTGACCTGGGAAACACCATATATTTT.

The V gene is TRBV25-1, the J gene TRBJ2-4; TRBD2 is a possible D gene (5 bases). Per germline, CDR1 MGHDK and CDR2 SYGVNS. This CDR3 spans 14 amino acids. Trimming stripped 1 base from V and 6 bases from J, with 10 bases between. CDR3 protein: CASSESGSVNIQYF. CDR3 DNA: TGTGCCAGCAGTGAATCGGGTAGCGTAAACATTCAGTACTTC.

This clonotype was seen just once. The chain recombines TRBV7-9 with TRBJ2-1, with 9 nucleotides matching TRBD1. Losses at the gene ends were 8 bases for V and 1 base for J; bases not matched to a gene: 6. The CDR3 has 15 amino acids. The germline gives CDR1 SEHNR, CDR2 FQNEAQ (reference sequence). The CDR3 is CASATGQGSYNEQFF. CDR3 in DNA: TGTGCCAGCGCTACGGGACAGGGTTCCTACAATGAGCAGTTCTTC.

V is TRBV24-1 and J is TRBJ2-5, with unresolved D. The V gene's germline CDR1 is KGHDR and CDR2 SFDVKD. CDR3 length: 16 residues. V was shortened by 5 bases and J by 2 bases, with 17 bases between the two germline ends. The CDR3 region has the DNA TGTGCCACCAGTGCCCCAAAAGGGCCGCATCAAGAGACCCAGTACTTC. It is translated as CATSAPKGPHQETQYF.

The CDR3 region is CSAEAVSGNSYNEQFF. CDR3 bases: TGCAGTGCGGAAGCCGTTAGCGGGAACTCCTACAATGAGCAGTTCTTC. The chain joins TRBV20-1 to TRBJ2-1; 8 bases fit TRBD2. There are 16 residues in the CDR3. V shed 6 bases, J shed 0 bases, and the junction held 10 bases outside the gene matches. CDR1 is DFQATT, CDR2 SNEGSKA, per germline (reference sequence).

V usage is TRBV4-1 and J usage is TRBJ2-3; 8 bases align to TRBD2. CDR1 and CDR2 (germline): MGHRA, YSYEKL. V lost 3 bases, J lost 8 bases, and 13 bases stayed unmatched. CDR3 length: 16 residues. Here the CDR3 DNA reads TGCGCCAGCAGCCATTTTATCCGGGGGGGGCCGGGTACGCAGTATTTT. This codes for CASSHFIRGGPGTQYF.

The CDR3 bases are TGCAGTGCCCCAGGACTAGCGGGAGGTGACGAGCAGTACTTC. Protein product: CSAPGLAGGDEQYF. The V call is TRBV20-1, the J call TRBJ2-7, with 14 positions matching TRBD2. The CDR3 runs to 14 residues. With 6 bases clipped from V and 5 bases from J, the junction kept 6 bases outside the gene matches. Per the germline V gene, CDR1 is DFQATT and CDR2 is SNEGSKA (reference sequence).

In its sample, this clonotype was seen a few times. In DNA form, the CDR3 reads TGTGCCAGCAGCTTGGGGACAGGACCTGGAGGGGGCTACACCTTC. This codes for CASSLGTGPGGGYTF. This chain uses TRBV5-5 with TRBJ1-2; 7 bases match TRBD1. This CDR3 region has 15 residues. Germline V lookup: CDR1 SGHKS, CDR2 YYEKEE (reference sequence). Trimming took 0 bases from V and 8 from J; bases not matched to a gene: 10.

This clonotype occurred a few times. The CDR3 coding sequence is TGCAGTGCTAGAGCCCAGGGGAAGGAATCTAGTTATGGCTACACCTTC. Its protein is CSARAQGKESSYGYTF. The chain employs TRBV20-1 and TRBJ1-2; maybe TRBD1 (6 bases). The V end was cut by 1 base, the J end by 5 bases, with 20 bases between. The CDR3 sequence is 16 residues long. From germline, CDR1 is DFQATT and CDR2 SNEGSKA (reference sequence).

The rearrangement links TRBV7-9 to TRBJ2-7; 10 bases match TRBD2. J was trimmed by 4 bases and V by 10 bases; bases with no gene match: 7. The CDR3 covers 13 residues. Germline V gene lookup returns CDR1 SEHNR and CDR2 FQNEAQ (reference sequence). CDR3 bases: TGTGCCACTGGAGGGACTAGCGAATACGAGCAGTACTTC. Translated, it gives CATGGTSEYEQYF.

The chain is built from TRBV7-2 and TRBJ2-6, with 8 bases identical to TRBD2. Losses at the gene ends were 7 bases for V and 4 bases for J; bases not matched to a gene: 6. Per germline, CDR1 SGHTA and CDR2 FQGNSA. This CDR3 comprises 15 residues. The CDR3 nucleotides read TGTGCCAGCATCCGACGGGGGGGAGGGGCCAACGTCCTGACTTTC. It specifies CASIRRGGGANVLTF.

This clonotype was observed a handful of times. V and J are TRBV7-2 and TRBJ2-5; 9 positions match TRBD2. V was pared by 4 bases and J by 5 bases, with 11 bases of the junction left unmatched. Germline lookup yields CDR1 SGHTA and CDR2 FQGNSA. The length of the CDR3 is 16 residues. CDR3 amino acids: CASSSNLLAGRETQYF. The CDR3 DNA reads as TGTGCCAGCAGCTCTAACCTCCTAGCGGGGCGGGAGACCCAGTACTTC.

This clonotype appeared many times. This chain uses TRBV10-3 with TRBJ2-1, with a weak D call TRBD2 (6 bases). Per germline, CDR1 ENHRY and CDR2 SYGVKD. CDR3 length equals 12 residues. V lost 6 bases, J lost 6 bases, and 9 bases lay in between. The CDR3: CAIRGLGNEQFF. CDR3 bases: TGTGCCATCAGGGGACTGGGCAATGAGCAGTTCTTC.

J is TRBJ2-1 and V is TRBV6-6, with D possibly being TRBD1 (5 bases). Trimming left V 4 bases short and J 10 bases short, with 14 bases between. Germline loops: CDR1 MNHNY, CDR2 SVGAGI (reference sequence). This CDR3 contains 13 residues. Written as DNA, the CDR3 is TGTGCCAGCAGTTTTACGTGGGGCAGGGAGCAGTTCTTC. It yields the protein CASSFTWGREQFF.

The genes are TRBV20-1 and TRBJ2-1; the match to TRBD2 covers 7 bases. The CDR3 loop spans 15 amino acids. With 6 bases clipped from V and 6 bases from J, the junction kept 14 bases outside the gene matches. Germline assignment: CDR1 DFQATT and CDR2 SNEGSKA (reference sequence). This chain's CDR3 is CSAETSIRWSNEQFF. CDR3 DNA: TGCAGTGCCGAGACTAGCATTAGGTGGAGCAATGAGCAGTTCTTC.